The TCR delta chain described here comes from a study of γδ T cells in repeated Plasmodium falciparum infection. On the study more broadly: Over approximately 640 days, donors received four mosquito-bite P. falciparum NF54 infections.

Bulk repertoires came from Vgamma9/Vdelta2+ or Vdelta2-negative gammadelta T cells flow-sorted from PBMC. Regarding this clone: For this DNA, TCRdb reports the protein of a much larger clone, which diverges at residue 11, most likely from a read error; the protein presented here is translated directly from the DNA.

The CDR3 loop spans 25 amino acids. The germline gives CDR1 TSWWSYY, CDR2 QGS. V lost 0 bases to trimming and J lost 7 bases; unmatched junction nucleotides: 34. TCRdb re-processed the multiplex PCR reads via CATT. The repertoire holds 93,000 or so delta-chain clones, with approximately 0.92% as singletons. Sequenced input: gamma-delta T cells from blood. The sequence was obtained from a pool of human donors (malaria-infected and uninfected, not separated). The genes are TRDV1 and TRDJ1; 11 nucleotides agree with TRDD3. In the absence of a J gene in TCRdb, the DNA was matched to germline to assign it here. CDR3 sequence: CALGELCSYSCPSDAGGYRSVKLIF. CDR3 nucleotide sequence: TGTGCTCTTGGGGAACTATGTTCCTACTCTTGTCCGTCGGATGCTGGGGGATACCGGTCGGTTAAACTCATCTTT.